Following are 32 T cell receptor beta chains from one sample sequenced in a study of T cells after posttransplantation cyclophosphamide. Sequencing used immunoSEQ multiplex PCR; TCRdb keeps in-frame clones, though not all of them. The counts give over 30,000 clones, none of them seen only once; 4% to 5.5% is held by the top ten. Sequenced: PBMCs. The origin of the receptors is a woman aged 45 to 65 in good health and a related stem cell transplant donor.

This clone was detected many times. The chain links TRBV19 to TRBJ1-5, with 12 bases fitting TRBD1. The germline V gene encodes CDR1 LNHDA and CDR2 SQIVND (reference sequence). The ends lost 8 bases at V and 6 bases at J; junction bases unmatched: 11. This CDR3 spans 16 amino acids. CDR3 bases: TGTGCCAGTTGGGGACAGGGGGCGCGTTTAGGTCAGCCCCAGCATTTT. Its translation: CASWGQGARLGQPQHF. Complete variable domain (other parts from reference TRBV19 and TRBJ1-5): DGGITQSPKYLFRKEGQNVTLSCEQNLNHDAMYWYRQDPGQGLRLIYYSQIVNDFQKGDIAEGYSVSREKKESFPLTVTSAQKNPTAFYLCASWGQGARLGQPQHFGDGTRLSIL.

This clone came up many times. The CDR3 DNA reads as TGTGCCAGCAGCCAAGATGGGGGGTTAGCTTTCTTT. This sequence encodes CASSQDGGLAFF. The chain links TRBV4-2 to TRBJ1-1; D is possibly TRBD1 (5 bases). This CDR3 spans 12 amino acids. V was cut by 0 bases and J by 10 bases, with 9 bases left in between. Germline lookup yields CDR1 LGHNA and CDR2 YNFKEQ.

This clone was counted many times. V usage is TRBV19 and J usage is TRBJ1-1; 10 positions match TRBD1. CDR1 and CDR2 from the germline V gene are LNHDA and SQIVND (reference sequence). V was pared by 4 bases and J by 6 bases, with 11 bases of the junction left unmatched. The CDR3 length is 16 residues. CDR3 residues: CASSKWDRGRKAEAFF. The CDR3 DNA reads TGTGCCAGTAGTAAATGGGACAGGGGAAGAAAGGCTGAAGCTTTCTTT.

This clone was picked up many times. The chain has TRBV28 and TRBJ1-1; maybe TRBD1 (6 bases). Deletions cut 1 base from V and 5 bases from J, with 11 bases between. The CDR3 is 14 residues long. CDR1 is MDHEN and CDR2 is SYDVKM in the germline V gene. This CDR3 is CASSLSTGTTEAFF. The CDR3 nucleotides read TGTGCCAGCAGTTTATCCACAGGGACGACTGAAGCTTTCTTT.

This clone has at least ten counts. V usage is TRBV19 and J usage is TRBJ2-3, with D possibly TRBD1 on 5 matching bases. Germline assignment: CDR1 LNHDA and CDR2 SQIVND (reference sequence). CDR3 length equals 14 residues. Trimming took 3 bases from V and 7 from J, leaving 14 bases between them. The CDR3 sequence is CASSMDNQGYTQYF. The CDR3 nucleotides read TGTGCCAGTAGTATGGACAATCAGGGTTATACGCAGTATTTT.

This clone was seen many times. This chain's CDR3 is CASSLFPDTEAFF. The CDR3 nucleotides are TGTGCCAGCAGTTTATTTCCGGACACTGAAGCTTTCTTT. The V and J genes are TRBV27 and TRBJ1-1; D is undetermined. Germline CDR1 is MNHEY and CDR2 is SMNVEV (reference sequence). V gave up 1 base and J gave up 3 bases, with 6 bases separating them. The CDR3 contains 13 residues.

The chain combines TRBV4-1 with TRBJ2-5; possible D gene TRBD1, 6 bases. The last part of the DNA fits TRBJ2-7 better; the J call may be wrong. From germline, CDR1 is MGHRA and CDR2 YSYEKL. This CDR3 has 15 amino acids. This chain's CDR3 is CASSQEQGTYYEQYF. The CDR3 DNA is TGCGCCAGCAGCCAAGAACAGGGCACCTACTACGAGCAGTACTTC.

This clone has a count of ten or more. V and J are TRBV29-1 and TRBJ1-1; no clear D gene. This CDR3 is built from 13 residues. Germline values: CDR1 SQVTM, CDR2 ANQGSEA. V was cut by 2 bases and J by 2 bases, with 9 bases left in between. CDR3 in DNA: TGCAGCGTTGAAACGGGGTTTAACACTGAAGCTTTCTTT. Translating it yields CSVETGFNTEAFF.

The sample holds many counts of this clone. This chain joins TRBV15 and TRBJ1-5, with D perhaps TRBD1 (5 bases). V was cut by 1 base and J by 1 base, with 14 bases left in between. This CDR3 contains 17 residues. Germline V gene data show CDR1 as LNHNV and CDR2 as YYDKDF (reference sequence). Here the CDR3 reads CATSRAGRGRSNQPQHF. The CDR3 nucleotides are TGTGCCACCAGCAGAGCCGGGCGGGGCAGGAGCAATCAGCCCCAGCATTTT.

This clone occurred many times. The V gene is TRBV28, the J gene TRBJ1-2; no clear D. The V end was cut by 2 bases, the J end by 8 bases, with 15 bases between. CDR1 is MDHEN and CDR2 is SYDVKM in the germline V gene. CDR3 length equals 14 residues. The CDR3 reads CASSLIAPHEGYTF. DNA for the CDR3: TGTGCCAGCAGTTTAATCGCGCCTCACGAGGGCTACACCTTC.

This clone was picked up a small number of times. The rearrangement links TRBV28 to TRBJ2-5; D remains ambiguous. Matching the DNA end better, TRBJ2-7 makes the J call doubtful. There are 13 residues in the CDR3. CDR1 MDHEN and CDR2 SYDVKM come from the germline V gene. The CDR3 spells CASSPDGAYEQYF. DNA for the CDR3: TGTGCCAGCAGCCCTGACGGAGCCTACGAGCAGTACTTC.

This clone was seen at least ten times. The rearrangement joins TRBV19 to TRBJ2-3, with 11 bases fitting TRBD2. CDR3 length: 15 residues. J gave up 10 bases and V 4 bases, and 10 bases lay outside the gene matches. CDR1 and CDR2 from the germline V gene are LNHDA and SQIVND (reference sequence). In nucleotides, the CDR3 is TGTGCCAGTAGTAGGGAGACTAGCGGGGTGCGGGCGCAGTATTTT. Translation: CASSRETSGVRAQYF. Filled out from reference TRBV19 and TRBJ2-3, the complete variable domain reads DGGITQSPKYLFRKEGQNVTLSCEQNLNHDAMYWYRQDPGQGLRLIYYSQIVNDFQKGDIAEGYSVSREKKESFPLTVTSAQKNPTAFYLCASSRETSGVRAQYFGPGTRLTVL.

This clone was picked up a small number of times. This chain connects TRBV5-1 to TRBJ2-3; 9 positions match TRBD2. V dropped 3 bases and J dropped 4; count of bases not matched to a gene: 12. The germline V gene has CDR1 SGHRS and CDR2 YFSETQ. The CDR3 length is 17 residues. The CDR3 spells CASSSSGSGGWADTQYF. In nucleotides, the CDR3 is TGCGCCAGCAGCTCCTCCGGGAGCGGGGGGTGGGCAGATACGCAGTATTTT.

Points on this clone: The CDR3 does not close with the conserved phenylalanine or tryptophan, likely indicating a read error. This chain connects TRBV19 to TRBJ2-3; D uncertain. Between the trimmed V and J ends, which lost 3 bases and 2 bases, there was a span of 3 bases. CDR1 is LNHDA and CDR2 is SQIVND in the germline V gene (reference sequence). The CDR3 extends over 12 amino acids. For the CDR3, the DNA is TGTGCCAGTAGTATCTCCACAGATACGCAGTATCTT. Residues: CASSISTDTQYL.

This clone was recorded at least ten times. The chain joins TRBV6-5 to TRBJ1-2; maybe TRBD1 (6 bases). CDR1 is MNHEY, CDR2 SVGAGI, per germline. The CDR3 extends over 14 amino acids. V dropped 6 bases and J dropped 2 bases, with 13 bases sitting between them. CDR3 nucleotides: TGTGCCAGCAGCACTTGGACAGCCAACTATGGCTACACCTTC. This gives the protein CASSTWTANYGYTF.

This clone came up many times. The rearrangement joins TRBV5-6 to TRBJ2-7; TRBD2 agrees at 13 bases. The germline V gene has CDR1 SGHDT and CDR2 YYEEEE. V gave up 0 bases and J gave up 3 bases; unmatched junction bases: 0. CDR3 length: 15 amino acids. For the CDR3, the DNA is TGTGCCAGCAGCTTGGGGACTAGCGGGGGCTACGAGCAGTACTTC. Protein sequence: CASSLGTSGGYEQYF. Looking up the rest from reference TRBV5-6 and TRBJ2-7 gives the full variable domain: DAGVTQSPTHLIKTRGQQVTLRCSPKSGHDTVSWYQQALGQGPQFIFQYYEEEERQRGNFPDRFSGHQFPNYSSELNVNALLLGDSALYLCASSLGTSGGYEQYFGPGTRLTVT.

This clone has a count of ten or more. The rearrangement uses TRBV5-6 and TRBJ2-2; 11 nucleotides agree with TRBD1. V trimming: 2 bases; J trimming: 6 bases; junction bases outside the gene matches: 6. The V gene's germline CDR1 is SGHDT and CDR2 YYEEEE. The length of the CDR3 is 16 residues. The DNA of the CDR3 is TGTGCCAGCAGCTTAAGGGACAGGGGGTTGCCCGGGGAGCTGTTTTTT. It is translated as CASSLRDRGLPGELFF.

This clone has a count of ten or more. V gene TRBV6-5 combines with J gene TRBJ1-3, with no clear D. CDR1 and CDR2 (germline): MNHEY, SVGAGI. CDR3 length: 15 amino acids. V dropped 6 bases and J dropped 4 bases, with 16 bases sitting between them. CDR3 coding DNA: TGTGCCAGCAGCCTGGTCCGGGGAAAAGGAAACACCATATATTTT. Translation gives CASSLVRGKGNTIYF.

This clone was seen repeatedly, ten times or more. The gene calls are TRBV28 and TRBJ2-7; D perhaps matches TRBD2 (6 bases). V was clipped by 6 bases and J by 2 bases, with 14 bases between them. The CDR3 spans 14 residues. Germline V gene sequence: CDR1 MDHEN, CDR2 SYDVKM. The CDR3 loop is CASRGLGEAYEQYF. The CDR3 DNA follows: TGTGCCAGCAGGGGGCTGGGGGAGGCCTACGAGCAGTACTTC.

This clone was seen repeatedly, ten times or more. The chain links TRBV28 to TRBJ1-5; D uncertain. The CDR3 runs to 15 residues. Germline CDR1 is MDHEN and CDR2 is SYDVKM. V was pared by 8 bases and J by 1 base, with 15 bases between. DNA of the CDR3: TGTGCCAGCGGACTATGGGGTCTAAGCAATCAGCCCCAGCATTTT. This gives the protein CASGLWGLSNQPQHF.

This clone was seen at least ten times. The chain is built from TRBV5-8 and TRBJ1-4; possible D gene TRBD1, 5 bases. The CDR3 is 11 residues long. The V gene's germline CDR1 is SGHTS and CDR2 YDEGEE. V lost 10 bases and J 7 bases, leaving 11 bases between the germline ends. The DNA for the CDR3 is TGTGCCGCCCGGGGGGGTGAAAAACTGTTTTTT. As protein: CAARGGEKLFF.

This clone occurred many times. CDR3 sequence: CASSRTDRPNTEAFF. The DNA of the CDR3 is TGCGCCAGCAGCAGGACGGACAGACCGAACACTGAAGCTTTCTTT. The chain joins TRBV5-1 to TRBJ1-1; possible D gene TRBD1, 6 bases. Germline assignment: CDR1 SGHRS and CDR2 YFSETQ. V lost 4 bases, J lost 1 base, and 14 bases lay in between. The CDR3 is 15 residues long. The variable domain in full, completed from reference TRBV5-1 and TRBJ1-1, reads KAGVTQTPRYLIKTRGQQVTLSCSPISGHRSVSWYQQTPGQGLQFLFEYFSETQRNKGNFPGRFSGRQFSNSRSEMNVSTLELGDSALYLCASSRTDRPNTEAFFGQGTRLTVV.

In this sample, this clone turned up many times. The J gene is TRBJ1-6, the V gene TRBV27, with 8 bases aligning to TRBD1. Germline assignment: CDR1 MNHEY and CDR2 SMNVEV (reference sequence). This CDR3 region has 14 residues. Germline trimming cut 3 bases from V and 8 bases from J; bases unmatched to any gene: 3. This chain's CDR3 is CASSFQGADSPLHF. The CDR3 DNA sequence: TGTGCCAGCAGTTTTCAGGGGGCGGATTCACCCCTCCACTTT.

This clone came up many times. This chain connects TRBV28 to TRBJ2-2; no firm D call. Trimming shortened V by 5 bases and J by 3 bases, and 7 bases separated the two germline ends. This CDR3 has 13 residues. Germline V gene sequence: CDR1 MDHEN, CDR2 SYDVKM. CDR3 sequence (DNA): TGTGCCAGCAGTGAGGCTTACACCGGGGAGCTGTTTTTT. This codes for CASSEAYTGELFF.

The table lists this clone with many counts. The chain joins TRBV4-1 to TRBJ1-5; D is unclear. CDR1 and CDR2 from the germline V gene are MGHRA and YSYEKL. Trimming stripped 2 bases from V and 11 bases from J, with 10 bases between. This CDR3 contains 12 residues. CDR3 protein: CASSQPTGTQHF. The CDR3 region has the DNA TGCGCCAGCAGCCAACCCACGGGAACCCAGCATTTT.

This clone showed up many times. The chain carries TRBV6-1 and TRBJ2-4; the D gene is possibly TRBD1 (8 bases). Germline-derived CDR1 and CDR2 are MNHNS and SASEGT. V was shortened by 4 bases and J by 0 bases, with 19 bases between the two germline ends. The CDR3 runs 18 residues. The CDR3 here is CASSGQGTLAVAKNIQYF. The CDR3 DNA sequence: TGTGCCAGCAGTGGACAGGGGACCCTAGCGGTAGCCAAAAACATTCAGTACTTC.

This clone appeared many times. This chain uses TRBV27 with TRBJ2-6; D possibly corresponds to TRBD1 (5 bases). Trimming removed 5 bases at V and 3 bases at J, with 11 bases between. CDR1 and CDR2 (germline): MNHEY, SMNVEV (reference sequence). This CDR3 has 15 residues. This CDR3 reads CASSDWGVGANVLTF. CDR3 nucleotide sequence: TGTGCCAGCAGTGATTGGGGCGTTGGGGCCAACGTCCTGACTTTC.

At least ten counts were recorded for this clone. The J gene is TRBJ2-1, the V gene TRBV7-2; 8 bases fit TRBD1. J lost 7 bases, V lost 4 bases, and 9 bases had no gene match. This CDR3 contains 15 residues. Germline V CDR1 and CDR2: SGHTA, FQGNSA. CDR3 in amino acids: CASSYQGALKNEQFF. The DNA of the CDR3 is TGTGCCAGCAGCTACCAGGGGGCACTTAAGAATGAGCAGTTCTTC.

This clone was recorded at least ten times. The V call is TRBV19, the J call TRBJ1-6; D gene ambiguous. V was clipped by 3 bases and J by 5 bases, with 11 bases between them. Germline V gives CDR1 LNHDA, CDR2 SQIVND (reference sequence). CDR3 length equals 15 residues. The CDR3 DNA follows: TGTGCCAGTAGTATCAAACACGGGAATAATTCACCCCTCCACTTT. As protein: CASSIKHGNNSPLHF.

This clone was observed many times. The chain has TRBV11-3 and TRBJ2-7, with D perhaps TRBD1 (6 bases). The CDR3 is 13 residues long. V gave up 3 bases and J gave up 7 bases, with 13 bases separating them. Germline V lookup: CDR1 SGHNT, CDR2 YENEEA. CDR3 residues: CASSFTGMGEQYF. DNA for the CDR3: TGTGCCAGCAGCTTTACAGGGATGGGGGAGCAGTACTTC.

In its sample, this clone was seen many times. The V call is TRBV7-3, the J call TRBJ1-1, with a tentative D call TRBD1 (5 bases). Germline CDR1 SGHTA, CDR2 FQGTGA. V was trimmed by 2 bases and J by 5 bases, leaving 15 bases between them. The CDR3 loop spans 15 amino acids. The CDR3, as DNA: TGTGCCAGCAGCTTATATGGGGGGGAAGGGACTGAAGCTTTCTTT. It is translated as CASSLYGGEGTEAFF. Supplemented by reference TRBV7-3 and TRBJ1-1, the full variable domain reads GAGVSQTPSNKVTEKGKYVELRCDPISGHTALYWYRQSLGQGPEFLIYFQGTGAADDSGLPNDRFFAVRPEGSVSTLKIQRTERGDSAVYLCASSLYGGEGTEAFFGQGTRLTVV.

This clone has a count of ten or more. The V gene is TRBV6-1, the J gene TRBJ1-1, with D perhaps matching TRBD1 (5 bases). V lost 7 bases and J lost 4, with 13 bases in between. Germline CDR1 MNHNS, CDR2 SASEGT. The CDR3 extends over 13 amino acids. DNA for the CDR3: TGTGCCAGCAAGAAGGACATGAGCACTGAAGCTTTCTTT. Translated: CASKKDMSTEAFF.